Shown below are 21 T cell receptor beta chains from a single sample sequenced in a study of HIV-infected patients and healthy controls. MiXCR, run by TCRdb on the 5' RACE reads, gives a single entry per CDR3 protein. The sample shows about 67,000 distinct CDR3 sequences, about 16% of them seen only once. The sample was CD4+ T cells from blood. Receptors were obtained from a human donor in good health.

The V call is TRBV7-9, the J call TRBJ1-4; D uncertain. Trimming shortened V by 4 bases and J by 0 bases, and 15 bases separated the two germline ends. Germline V gene sequence: CDR1 SEHNR, CDR2 FQNEAQ (reference sequence). The CDR3 runs to 17 residues. CDR3 nucleotide sequence: TGTGCCAGCAGCTCCCCCCGAGGGTCTCCAACTAATGAAAAACTGTTTTTT. It encodes CASSSPRGSPTNEKLFF.

This rearrangement joins TRBV19 to TRBJ1-4; no firm D call. Trimming cost V 10 bases and J 5 bases, with 17 bases left between them. The CDR3 is 14 residues long. Germline-derived CDR1 and CDR2 are LNHDA and SQIVND (reference sequence). CDR3 coding DNA: TGTGCCAACCCACTTCCCGGGATAAATGAAAAACTGTTTTTT. Residues: CANPLPGINEKLFF.

This clonotype showed up many times. V is TRBV6-5 and J is TRBJ2-7, with D tentatively TRBD1 (5 bases). Germline V gene data show CDR1 as MNHEY and CDR2 as SVGAGI. The CDR3 runs to 14 residues. V was clipped by 2 bases and J by 2 bases, with 10 bases between them. The CDR3 region is CASSYAQGAYEQYF. The CDR3 DNA is TGTGCCAGCAGTTACGCGCAGGGCGCCTACGAGCAGTACTTC.

Comments on this clonotype: One end of the junction does not line up with germline, which may come from a read error. V and J are TRBV7-8 and TRBJ2-5, with unresolved D. CDR1 and CDR2 from the germline V gene are SGHVS and FQNEAQ. The CDR3 consists of 15 residues. CDR3 nucleotide sequence: TGTGCCAGCAGCTCCCGCCCGCGATTACAAGAGCCCCAGTACTTC. Protein sequence: CASSSRPRLQEPQYF.

This clonotype has just a few counts. This chain joins TRBV27 and TRBJ1-1, with D tentatively TRBD1 (5 bases). V lost 1 base to trimming and J lost 4 bases, with 7 bases between them. The CDR3 spans 13 residues. In germline, CDR1 is MNHEY, CDR2 SMNVEV (reference sequence). In DNA, the CDR3 is TGTGCCAGCAGTTTATGGGGGAGCACTGAAGCTTTCTTT. Protein sequence: CASSLWGSTEAFF.

There are a few counts of this clonotype. Written as DNA, the CDR3 is TGCAGTGCTAACCACCGGTCGGCTTCCTTCACAGATACGCAGTATTTT. Translation gives CSANHRSASFTDTQYF. This sequence joins TRBV20-1 and TRBJ2-3, with D uncertain. The V end lost 4 bases, the J end lost 2 bases, and 19 bases lay between the germline ends. This CDR3 region has 16 residues. Germline loops: CDR1 DFQATT, CDR2 SNEGSKA (reference sequence).

This clonotype was counted ten times or more. The chain recombines TRBV2 with TRBJ2-7; no definite D call. The V gene's germline CDR1 is SNHLY and CDR2 FYNNEI. The CDR3 runs 13 residues. Trimming took off 7 bases at V and 0 bases at J, with 10 bases between the two ends. The CDR3 protein is CASTGGRSYEQYF. DNA of the CDR3: TGTGCCAGCACTGGCGGCCGCTCCTACGAGCAGTACTTC.

This clonotype has at least ten counts. This chain connects TRBV24-1 to TRBJ2-1, with 9 bases that match TRBD2. CDR1 and CDR2 (germline): KGHDR, SFDVKD. The CDR3 length is 15 residues. Germline trimming cut 4 bases from V and 8 bases from J; bases unmatched to any gene: 8. CDR3 coding DNA: TGTGCCACCAGTGAGGGAGCGGGAGGATCTTATGAGCAGTTCTTC. It codes for CATSEGAGGSYEQFF.

V is TRBV29-1 and J is TRBJ1-1; TRBD1 aligns across 8 bases. Unmatched junction bases numbered 6, after V lost 7 bases and J lost 2 bases. CDR1 is SQVTM, CDR2 ANQGSEA, per germline. The CDR3 contains 13 residues. In DNA form, the CDR3 reads TGCAGCGCGGACAGGGCCCGCAACACTGAAGCTTTCTTT. Translation gives CSADRARNTEAFF.

This clonotype appeared once. This sequence joins TRBV12-3 or TRBV12-4 and TRBJ2-5; D remains unclear. The CDR3 runs 12 residues. V dropped 6 bases and J dropped 2 bases, with 7 bases sitting between them. CDR3 loop: CASRFRQETQYF. CDR3 bases: TGTGCCAGCAGATTCCGGCAAGAGACCCAGTACTTC.

This clonotype was detected ten times or more. The rearrangement uses TRBV2 and TRBJ2-3, with 8 bases identical to TRBD1. The CDR3 contains 15 residues. J was trimmed by 2 bases and V by 1 base; bases with no gene match: 2. Germline loops: CDR1 SNHLY, CDR2 FYNNEI. CDR3 amino acids: CASSEEQGVTDTQYF. The CDR3 DNA follows: TGTGCCAGCAGTGAAGAACAGGGGGTCACAGATACGCAGTATTTT.

In its sample, this clonotype was seen a few times. The CDR3 loop reads CASSQDYVQPQHF. In nucleotides, the CDR3 is TGTGCCAGCAGCCAAGACTACGTTCAGCCCCAGCATTTT. The chain joins TRBV3-1 to TRBJ1-5, with D hard to call. V lost 0 bases, J lost 6 bases, and 6 bases lay in between. The CDR3 extends over 13 amino acids. The germline gives CDR1 LGHDT, CDR2 YNNKEL (reference sequence). The full variable domain, completed using reference TRBV3-1 and TRBJ1-5, is DTAVSQTPKYLVTQMGNDKSIKCEQNLGHDTMYWYKQDSKKFLKIMFSYNNKELIINETVPNRFSPKSPDKAHLNLHINSLELGDSAVYFCASSQDYVQPQHFGDGTRLSIL.

This chain joins TRBV20-1 and TRBJ1-4, with D unresolved. Trimming left V 6 bases short and J 0 bases short, with 11 bases between. The CDR3 extends over 14 amino acids. Germline V CDR1 and CDR2: DFQATT, SNEGSKA (reference sequence). This CDR3 reads CSAQTGSTNEKLFF. The CDR3 DNA reads as TGCAGTGCCCAGACCGGTTCAACTAATGAAAAACTGTTTTTT.

V gene TRBV5-6 combines with J gene TRBJ1-1; TRBD1 might be the D (6 bases). V lost 4 bases, J lost 3 bases, and 13 bases lay in between. This CDR3 comprises 14 residues. Germline lookup yields CDR1 SGHDT and CDR2 YYEEEE. The CDR3 coding sequence is TGTGCCAGCAGCCGTCGTGGGGGCTACACTGAAGCTTTCTTT. Its protein is CASSRRGGYTEAFF. The entire variable domain, with the rest obtained from reference TRBV5-6 and TRBJ1-1, is as follows: DAGVTQSPTHLIKTRGQQVTLRCSPKSGHDTVSWYQQALGQGPQFIFQYYEEEERQRGNFPDRFSGHQFPNYSSELNVNALLLGDSALYLCASSRRGGYTEAFFGQGTRLTVV.

This clonotype was counted at least ten times. V gene TRBV6-2 or TRBV6-3 combines with J gene TRBJ2-1; the D gene is possibly TRBD1 (6 bases). Germline CDR1 MNHEY, CDR2 SVGEGT. The CDR3 sequence is 15 residues long. Trimming cost V 4 bases and J 7 bases, with 17 bases left between them. CDR3 sequence: CASSSEQGKINEQFF. The CDR3 DNA follows: TGTGCCAGCAGTTCTGAACAGGGAAAAATTAATGAGCAGTTCTTC.

The chain employs TRBV12-3 or TRBV12-4 and TRBJ2-3; 9 bases line up with TRBD1. The V and J ends lost 6 bases and 4 bases, in that order; junction bases with no gene match: 5. CDR3 length: 14 residues. CDR3 sequence (DNA): TGTGCCAGCAGAGCGGGACAGGGAGCAGATACGCAGTATTTT. The encoded protein is CASRAGQGADTQYF.

Only a few counts were recorded for this clonotype. V and J are TRBV28 and TRBJ1-1; D is ambiguous. Germline lookup yields CDR1 MDHEN and CDR2 SYDVKM. Trimming took off 8 bases at V and 3 bases at J, with 13 bases between the two ends. This CDR3 has 13 amino acids. The CDR3 spells CASYKSLDTEAFF. In DNA, the CDR3 is TGTGCCAGCTATAAATCACTGGACACTGAAGCTTTCTTT.

This clonotype was seen more than once but under ten times. The rearrangement uses TRBV19 and TRBJ2-3, with D tentatively TRBD2 (6 bases). This CDR3 region has 12 residues. Trimming removed 9 bases from V and 4 bases from J, with 11 bases in between. Germline-derived CDR1 and CDR2 are LNHDA and SQIVND (reference sequence). In nucleotides, the CDR3 is TGTGCCAGCGGGAGAGGCCCAGATACGCAGTATTTT. Its protein is CASGRGPDTQYF.

This clonotype was detected ten times or more. The chain has TRBV30 and TRBJ2-1, with 9 bases that match TRBD2. J lost 6 bases, V lost 4 bases, and 10 bases had no gene match. Germline assignment: CDR1 GTSNPN and CDR2 SVGIG (reference sequence). The CDR3 spans 15 residues. The CDR3 DNA follows: TGTGCCTGGACTAGCGGGACATCCCTCGGCAATGAGCAGTTCTTC. Protein sequence: CAWTSGTSLGNEQFF. The whole variable domain, filled in from reference TRBV30 and TRBJ2-1, reads SQTIHQWPATLVQPVGSPLSLECTVEGTSNPNLYWYRQAAGRGLQLLFYSVGIGQISSEVPQNLSASRPQDRQFILSSKKLLLSDSGFYLCAWTSGTSLGNEQFFGPGTRLTVL.

The V gene is TRBV20-1, the J gene TRBJ1-2; the D gene is possibly TRBD1 (6 bases). V gave up 6 bases and J gave up 1 base, with 15 bases separating them. The CDR3 consists of 14 residues. The germline V gene has CDR1 DFQATT and CDR2 SNEGSKA (reference sequence). CDR3 in amino acids: CSARGGGDNYGYTF. CDR3 DNA sequence: TGCAGTGCCAGGGGCGGGGGGGATAACTATGGCTACACCTTC.

This clonotype has only a few counts. V and J are TRBV19 and TRBJ2-1, with TRBD2 matching over 7 bases. CDR3 length equals 16 residues. V shed 5 bases, J shed 0 bases, and the junction held 7 bases outside the gene matches. Germline CDR1 LNHDA, CDR2 SQIVND (reference sequence). CDR3 region: CASSPGLPSSYNEQFF. CDR3 in DNA: TGTGCCAGTAGTCCGGGACTACCGAGCTCCTACAATGAGCAGTTCTTC. The full variable domain, its missing parts supplied by reference TRBV19 and TRBJ2-1, is DGGITQSPKYLFRKEGQNVTLSCEQNLNHDAMYWYRQDPGQGLRLIYYSQIVNDFQKGDIAEGYSVSREKKESFPLTVTSAQKNPTAFYLCASSPGLPSSYNEQFFGPGTRLTVL.